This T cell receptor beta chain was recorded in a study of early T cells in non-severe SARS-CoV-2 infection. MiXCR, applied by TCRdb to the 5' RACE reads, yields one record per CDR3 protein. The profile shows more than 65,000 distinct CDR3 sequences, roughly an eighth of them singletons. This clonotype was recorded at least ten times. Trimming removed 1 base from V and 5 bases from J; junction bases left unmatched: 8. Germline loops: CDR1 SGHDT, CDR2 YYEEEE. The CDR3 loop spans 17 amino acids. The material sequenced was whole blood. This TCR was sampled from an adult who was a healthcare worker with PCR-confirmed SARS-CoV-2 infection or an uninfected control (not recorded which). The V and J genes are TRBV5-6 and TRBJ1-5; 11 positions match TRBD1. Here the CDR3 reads CASSLWTGGRIDQPQHF. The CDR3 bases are TGTGCCAGCAGCTTGTGGACAGGGGGCCGAATAGATCAGCCCCAGCATTTT. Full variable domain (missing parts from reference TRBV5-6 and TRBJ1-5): DAGVTQSPTHLIKTRGQQVTLRCSPKSGHDTVSWYQQALGQGPQFIFQYYEEEERQRGNFPDRFSGHQFPNYSSELNVNALLLGDSALYLCASSLWTGGRIDQPQHFGDGTRLSIL.